Sequencing of this TCR beta chain was carried out in a study of cytomegalovirus exposure and HLA in healthy donors (dated by TCRdb to the late 2010s). Study-level background: An earlier analysis of approximately 640 of the donors reported 250 to 350 Gb of sequence data and roughly 110 million unique TCR beta sequences from 150 million to 200 million T cells. In an earlier analysis of 587 of the donors, high-throughput TCR beta sequencing was used to judge whether each TCR beta V gene segment behaved as functional or pseudogenic. In a later analysis, previously published TCR beta repertoires from 600 to 850 donors were re-analyzed and high-resolution HLA genotyping was added so that TCR occurrence patterns could be studied. Because of strong linkage in the cohort, five DR-DQ haplotypes were treated as single units for association and clustering. Besides the first cohort of some 670 subjects, a separate validation cohort made up of over a hundred different subjects was used. Typing coverage differed by locus: A, B, C, DRB1 and DQB1 were typed in roughly 620-630 donors, DQA1 in about 550, DPA1 in around 580, and DPB1 in roughly 450. The study aimed to test whether signatures of past pathogen exposure could be identified by cataloging public T cell receptors. Using immunosequencing, the study profiled T cell repertoires from fewer than 700 subjects and related those repertoires to cytomegalovirus serostatus. Both class I and class II loci were covered by HLA typing, at four-digit resolution. A later genetic analysis used genome-wide SNP genotypes for about three fifths of the 666 donors, treating that subset as a discovery cohort. Every repertoire in the discovery cohort had been generated on one and the same sequencing platform. Of the approximately 400 genotyped donors, around 81% fell in the genetic ancestry cluster associated with self-reported Caucasian donors. The study combined high-throughput TCR immunosequencing, statistical association of individual TCRs with disease status, and machine learning to predict cytomegalovirus infection status. Among around 400 genotyped donors of the cohort, an average of about 220,000 unique TCR beta nucleotide sequences was sequenced per donor, of which 15% to 20% were non-productive. Donor age, sex, ethnicity and CMV serostatus were compiled together with the repertoire data. The later analysis used no new phenotypic data to find candidate immune exposures, relying instead on TCR beta sequences and their occurrence across donors. Roughly 300 gigabases of sequencing data and around 87 million unique TCR sequences were included in an early release covering about 700 HLA-typed donors.

This clone showed up many times. Its antigen target is currently unknown. It has no much larger one-base neighbor in the sample; base qualities were not kept. V lost 0 bases and J lost 4 bases, and the count of bases not matched to a germline gene is 4. The germline V gene yields MNHEY for CDR1 and SVGAGI for CDR2. The CDR3 holds 15 amino acids from the cysteine to the phenylalanine. The kept DNA is CDR3 alone, 45 bases in frame from the first base. Preparation of the library involved the immunoSEQ multiplex PCR assay. For the multiplex PCR, a mixture combining 60 forward primers for TCR Vbeta segments and 13 reverse primers for TCR Jbeta segments was used. The CDR3 region of rearranged TCR beta genes was amplified from genomic DNA by a multiplex PCR assay. The Illumina HiSeq System was used to sequence the amplified TCR beta libraries as 87-base-pair reads. The authors processed their data as follows. In a later analysis, tens of millions of unique TCR beta chains were counted across the approximately 640 repertoires, and roughly 11 million of these chains were shared by at least two donors. Raw reads were error-corrected and collapsed into unique sequences with a nearest-neighbor algorithm that merged closely related sequences to remove PCR and sequencing errors. V, D and J gene segments were assigned by aligning CDR3 sequences to IMGT reference sequences. Each retained sequence needed at least a six-nucleotide match to both a V gene segment and a J gene segment. Rearrangements were classified as productive when the CDR3 lacked stop codons and remained in frame with V and J, and all other rearrangements were classified as non-productive. Following IMGT convention, CDR3 was defined as the stretch from the second conserved V-encoded cysteine to the conserved J-encoded phenylalanine. Sequences without an unambiguous match to a single V gene segment were excluded from the earlier analysis of almost 600 of the donors. An earlier analysis of 550 to 650 of the donors classified V segments as functional when productive rearrangements were above 56.7% and as segregating when the standard deviation between donors was above 5%. A statistical classification framework was built to diagnose cytomegalovirus status from the catalog of TCR beta chain sequences. In a later analysis, TCR nucleotide sequences were compared against IMGT/GENE-DB human TR gene sequences so that V and J genes could be assigned. A later analysis assigned CDR3 sequences and most-parsimonious VDJ recombination scenarios with the TCRdist pipeline. A later analysis defined each TCR beta chain by its CDR3 amino acid sequence plus V-gene family, and excluded reads lacking a unique V-gene family. As a way to deal with suspected cross-contamination and a sequencing artifact, a later analysis dropped under 600 nucleotide sequences that were highly shared and had low generation probability. In a later analysis, a clonal expansion index was calculated for each public chain from normalized within-repertoire ranks of inferred template counts. In a later analysis, generation probabilities were computed with a VDJ recombination model fitted to out-of-frame rearrangements, and the resulting probabilities were checked against IGoR. In a later analysis, TCR-TCR, TCR-HLA and TCR-CMV co-occurrence was scored with hypergeometric tests, and a repertoire-size bias correction was applied to TCR pairs. In a later analysis, false discovery rates were estimated by permuting HLA or CMV assignments 20 times. In a later analysis, co-occurring TCRs were grouped using DBSCAN, with TCRdist sequence similarity added in when clustering inside HLA-allele-positive subsets. Repertoires with fewer than 30,000 or more than 120,000 public chains, plus five repertoires with anomalous nucleotide sharing, were excluded from co-occurrence clustering. What TCRdb holds here is the immuneACCESS table cut down to in-frame rearrangements. Part of the clones is not present; checked against another copy, under half of the missing clones reflect an unresolved V gene, and the others are unexplained. The DNA was the basis for D and trimming; V, J and clone size are from that table. The sample has 84,000 or so clones on record, 70% to 80% of them singletons. About an eighth of the sample lies in the top ten.

The cohort was made up of roughly 670 healthy bone marrow donors. All cohort members were sampled while nominally healthy, although unrecorded immune exposures were likely present. CMV serostatus was recorded as positive for almost 300 and negative for about half of the 666 cohort members, whereas no CMV serostatus was recorded for the donor in question. Each donor provided a peripheral blood sample, and peripheral blood mononuclear cells were used for TCR beta sequencing. The Qiagen DNeasy Blood Extraction Kit was used to extract genomic DNA from the blood cell samples. The investigation overall reported the following: A further reported finding was that TCR beta sequences accurately predicted the HLA-A and HLA-B alleles for most subjects in the first cohort. The classifier was reported to diagnose cytomegalovirus status with high specificity and sensitivity in both the original and validation cohorts. The presence/absence analyses assumed that sequencing depth was roughly uniform across donors, and that assumption may not be true. Several of the top co-occurrence clusters appeared to be linked to parvovirus B19, influenza, CMV and Epstein-Barr virus, according to a later analysis. Correlated functional status among segregating V segments might reflect linkage disequilibrium, but an unknown experimental factor could not be ruled out. V-gene and J-gene trimming of TCR beta chains was associated with a missense DCLRE1C variant in a later genetic analysis, and the association was replicated in an independent cohort. Because HLA typing was unavailable for some donors at each locus, only the typed subset was used in association tests. Most CMV-associated TCR beta chains appeared to be HLA-restricted in a later analysis, and the HLA associations seemed to be driven largely by CMV exposure. Some IMGT-functional V segments, including TRBV6-2 and TRBV6-3, could not be told apart with the 87-base-pair reads, so those segments were excluded. A total of roughly 160 TCR beta chains were listed by the study as associated with cytomegalovirus. Assigning TCR associations to individual alleles was difficult when HLA alleles, especially DR and DQ, strongly co-occurred. While some public TCRs were present in many individuals, most TCR sequences turned up only very rarely across donors. A later genetic analysis reported fewer N-insertions in productive TCRs among donors in an Asian-associated ancestry cluster than the roughly 700-donor mean. In an earlier analysis of some 540 of the donors, most TCR beta V segments appeared in productive rearrangements about 90% or about 30% of the time, broadly matching IMGT annotations. Seventeen rarely observed V segments, including chromosome 9 orphons, were excluded from the earlier analysis of some 590 of the donors because counts were too low. For the cohort, immune exposure information was limited to CMV serostatus. In a later analysis, 16,951 TCR beta sequences were associated with specific HLA alleles at a false discovery rate of 0.05. A group of highly shared sequence variants was considered likely to be a technical artifact of the sequencing pipeline. In a later analysis, HLA-associated TCR beta chains were found to be more clonally expanded and to have lower generation probabilities than equally common non-associated chains. In a later analysis, TCR association rates were found to vary across HLA loci, with the most associated TCRs seen for DRB1 alleles and the fewest for HLA-C alleles. In this cohort, only TCR beta chains were sequenced, and detectable features were limited by the absence of alpha or paired-chain data. A few of the identified cytomegalovirus-associated TCR beta chains were confirmed in vitro to be specific for cytomegalovirus antigens. It was suggested by the authors that the approach could potentially be generalized to other disease states and immunological phenotypes.

The receptor was isolated from a human donor in good health. Rearrangement joined TRBV6-5 to TRBJ1-1, with 8 junctional bases fitting TRBD1. What was sequenced was PBMCs. CDR3 reads: CASSYSLDRGTEAFF. The DNA sequence follows: TGTGCCAGCAGTTACTCCCTTGACAGGGGCACTGAAGCTTTCTTT.